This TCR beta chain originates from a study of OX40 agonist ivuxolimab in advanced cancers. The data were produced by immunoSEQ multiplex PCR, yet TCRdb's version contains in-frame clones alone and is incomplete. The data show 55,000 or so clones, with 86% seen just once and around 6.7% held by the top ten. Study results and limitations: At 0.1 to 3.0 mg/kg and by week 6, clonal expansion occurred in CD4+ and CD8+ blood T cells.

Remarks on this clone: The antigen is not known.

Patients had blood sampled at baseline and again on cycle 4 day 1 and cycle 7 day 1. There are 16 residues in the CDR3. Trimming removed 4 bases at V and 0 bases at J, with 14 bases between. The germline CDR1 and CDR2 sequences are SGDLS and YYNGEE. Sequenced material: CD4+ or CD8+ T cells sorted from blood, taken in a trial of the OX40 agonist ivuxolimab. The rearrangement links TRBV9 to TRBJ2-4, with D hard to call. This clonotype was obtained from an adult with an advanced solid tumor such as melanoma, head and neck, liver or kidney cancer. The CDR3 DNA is TGTGCCAGCAGCCCCGGACCACCTCTAGCCAAAAACATTCAGTACTTC. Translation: CASSPGPPLAKNIQYF.